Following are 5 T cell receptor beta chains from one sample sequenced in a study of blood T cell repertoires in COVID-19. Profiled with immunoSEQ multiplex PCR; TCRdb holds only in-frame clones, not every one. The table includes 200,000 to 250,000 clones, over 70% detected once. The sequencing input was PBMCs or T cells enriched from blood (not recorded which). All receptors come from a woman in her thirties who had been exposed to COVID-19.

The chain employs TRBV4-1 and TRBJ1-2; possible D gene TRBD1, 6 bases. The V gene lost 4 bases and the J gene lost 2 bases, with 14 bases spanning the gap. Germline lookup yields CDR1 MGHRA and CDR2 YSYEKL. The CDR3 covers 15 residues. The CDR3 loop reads CASSPGPTGNYGYTF. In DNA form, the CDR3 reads TGCGCCAGCAGCCCCGGCCCTACAGGGAACTATGGCTACACCTTC.

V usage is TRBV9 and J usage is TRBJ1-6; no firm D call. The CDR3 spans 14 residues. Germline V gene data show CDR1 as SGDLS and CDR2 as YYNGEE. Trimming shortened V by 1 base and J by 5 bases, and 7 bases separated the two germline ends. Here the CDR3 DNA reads TGTGCCAGCAGCGTAAGACACGATAATTCACCCCTCCACTTT. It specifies CASSVRHDNSPLHF. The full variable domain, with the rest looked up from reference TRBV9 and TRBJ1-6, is DSGVTQTPKHLITATGQRVTLRCSPRSGDLSVYWYQQSLDQGLQFLIQYYNGEERAKGNILERFSAQQFPDLHSELNLSSLELGDSALYFCASSVRHDNSPLHFGNGTRLTVT.

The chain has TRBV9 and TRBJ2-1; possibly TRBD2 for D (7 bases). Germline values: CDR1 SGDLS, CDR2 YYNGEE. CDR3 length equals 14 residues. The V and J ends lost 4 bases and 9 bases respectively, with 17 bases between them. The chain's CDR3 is CASSLALGGREQFF. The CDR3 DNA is TGTGCCAGCAGCCTAGCCCTGGGGGGGCGTGAGCAGTTCTTC.

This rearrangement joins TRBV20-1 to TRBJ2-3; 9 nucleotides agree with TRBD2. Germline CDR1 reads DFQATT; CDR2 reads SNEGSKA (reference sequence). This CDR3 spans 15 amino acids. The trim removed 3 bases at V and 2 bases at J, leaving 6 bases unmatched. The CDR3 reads CSASPLAGLTDTQYF. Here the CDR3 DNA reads TGCAGTGCTAGTCCGCTAGCGGGGCTCACAGATACGCAGTATTTT.

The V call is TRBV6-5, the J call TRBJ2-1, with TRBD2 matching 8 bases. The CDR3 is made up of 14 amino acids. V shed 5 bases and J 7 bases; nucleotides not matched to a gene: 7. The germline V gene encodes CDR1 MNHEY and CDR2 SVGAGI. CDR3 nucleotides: TGTGCCAGCAGTCGAGGGACTAGTCGTAATGAGCAGTTCTTC. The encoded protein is CASSRGTSRNEQFF.